The 2 T cell receptor beta chains given below trace back to one sample, sequenced in a study of T cells in women clearing cervical HPV infection. Sequencing was performed with immunoSEQ multiplex PCR; in TCRdb, only in-frame clones are kept and a portion is missing. This sample contains approximately 26,000 clones. Input material: blood buffy coat. These receptors came from a woman aged 18-70 years with a cervical HPV16 infection that either progressed to CIN3+ or cleared (not recorded which).

A remark on this clone: The observed sequence ends 3 residues before the CDR3 terminus, with the missing tail filled in from the germline J gene. The chain has TRBV20-1 and TRBJ2-1, with TRBD1 as a possible D gene (5 bases). The CDR3 spans 14 residues. Germline V CDR1 and CDR2: DFQATT, SNEGSKA (reference sequence). Trimming left V 5 bases short and J 0 bases short, with 11 bases between. The CDR3 DNA, read in part, is TGCAGTGCTCAGAGACAGAGCTCCTACAATGAG. Its protein is CSAQRQSSYNE. The whole CDR3 sequence reads CSAQRQSSYNEQFF.

Notes on this clone: Read data end 3 residues before the CDR3 end; the end is taken from the germline J gene. V and J are TRBV7-3 and TRBJ2-1; TRBD2 agrees at 13 bases. This CDR3 comprises 16 residues. The junction had 7 bases not matched to a gene; V was cut back by 5 bases and J by 6 bases. Germline CDR1 reads SGHTA; CDR2 reads FQGTGA. CDR3 sequence reads: CASSTDGLAGVNEQFF. The part of the CDR3 DNA that was read is TGTGCCAGCAGCACGGACGGACTAGCGGGAGTCAATGAG.